The 5 T cell receptor beta chains listed next were all sequenced from one sample in a study of technical replicates of blood from a few donors (dated by TCRdb to the late 2010s). Library preparation was by the immunoSEQ multiplex PCR assay. TCRdb retrieved this table from immuneACCESS and kept in-frame rearrangements only. Not all clones are present; in checked studies, unresolved V genes account for under half, and no reason is known for the remainder. The sample records roughly 71,000 clones, just under 95% of which are singletons. The top ten constitute over 0.35% of the sample. The specimen was T cells isolated from PBMCs. The receptor set was obtained from a human donor in good health.

This chain uses TRBV12-5 with TRBJ2-3; TRBD2 matches at 11 bases. Losses at the gene ends were 2 bases for V and 7 bases for J; bases not matched to a gene: 5. The CDR3 spans 15 residues. Per the germline V gene, CDR1 is LGHNT and CDR2 is FRNRAP. The CDR3 spells CASGLPLAGGYTQYF. In DNA form, the CDR3 reads TGTGCTAGTGGTTTGCCTCTAGCGGGAGGTTATACGCAGTATTTT.

The chain carries TRBV4-1 and TRBJ2-7; TRBD1 agrees at 8 bases. After removal of 2 bases from V and 3 bases from J, the junction contained 12 bases not matched to a gene. Germline V gene lookup returns CDR1 MGHRA and CDR2 YSYEKL. The CDR3 runs to 17 residues. For the CDR3, the DNA is TGCGCCAGCAGCCAACGACAGGGGAAAGTACGGGACTACGAGCAGTACTTC. It codes for CASSQRQGKVRDYEQYF.

This sequence joins TRBV7-7 and TRBJ2-1, with D maybe TRBD1 (6 bases). The CDR3 is made up of 16 amino acids. Germline CDR1 SSHAT, CDR2 FNYEAQ (reference sequence). V was trimmed by 4 bases and J by 0 bases, leaving 13 bases between them. The CDR3 DNA is TGTGCCAGCAGCTCCACTACAGGGCTCTCCTACAATGAGCAGTTCTTC. This translates into CASSSTTGLSYNEQFF.

This sequence joins TRBV7-2 and TRBJ2-2; D is perhaps TRBD1 (6 bases). In germline, CDR1 is SGHTA, CDR2 FQGNSA. This CDR3 comprises 14 residues. Trimming left V 2 bases short and J 3 bases short, with 7 bases between. The CDR3 here is CASSLRGYTGELFF. CDR3 coding DNA: TGTGCCAGCAGCTTAAGGGGGTACACCGGGGAGCTGTTTTTT.

CDR3 sequence (DNA): TGTGCCAGCAGTGTGGGACAGGGGGACCAGCCCCAGCATTTT. As protein: CASSVGQGDQPQHF. This chain links TRBV2 with TRBJ1-5; 11 bases fit TRBD1. Germline V gene data show CDR1 as SNHLY and CDR2 as FYNNEI. J lost 7 bases, V lost 4 bases, and 3 bases had no gene match. This CDR3 is 14 amino acids long.